In this sample, the clone carrying this T cell receptor beta chain turned up many times. Its antigen is as yet unknown. This sample is part of a study of T cells in Graves' hyperthyroidism and ophthalmopathy. Study-wide points: Ophthalmopathy and stable hyperthyroidism were told apart by a 13 V-J model.

Reasons for excluding patients were uncontrolled infection, other autoimmune disease, pregnancy or lactation. Diagnoses were established using clinical symptoms, serum thyroxine and TRAb, thyroid ultrasound and orbital computed tomography. Isolation of PBMCs was performed on 8.5 to 10 ml fresh peripheral blood. Researchers took RNA transcripts and amplified the TCR beta CDR3 regions from them. Using the HTBI primer set, a first-round RT-PCR was run on the TCR CDR3. TCRdb recomputed calls from the multiplex PCR reads with MiXCR, one row per CDR3 protein. This table holds about 340,000 distinct CDR3 sequences, 15% to 20% found once. This CDR3 contains 14 residues. V was shortened by 0 bases and J by 5 bases, with 10 bases between the two germline ends. CDR1 and CDR2 from the germline V gene are MGHRA and YSYEKL.

The chain couples TRBV4-1 to TRBJ2-5; no reliable D call. Specimen: blood. The source is a woman aged 45 to 65 with Graves' hyperthyroidism. CDR3 sequence reads: CASSQDMWRETQYF. The CDR3 region has the DNA TGCGCCAGCAGCCAAGATATGTGGCGGGAGACCCAGTACTTC.